This T cell receptor (beta chain) was retrieved from a study of pediatric ulcerative colitis. Study conclusions and caveats: Clonal expansions reduced rectal repertoire diversity in acute severe colitis. Ulcerative colitis patients shared more blood-rectal clones than controls.

V was shortened by 8 bases and J by 7 bases, with 17 bases between the two germline ends. CDR1 is SGHTA and CDR2 is FQGNSA in the germline V gene. This CDR3 has 13 amino acids. Samples were sequenced at Survey level, maximum 500,000 reads. The assay was immunoSEQ multiplex PCR, and TCRdb's table has in-frame clones only and misses some. This table holds roughly 49,000 clones, around 76% found once. Details on this clone: As yet, its antigen is unknown.

During colonoscopy, one to two rectal pinch biopsies were collected. The sequenced sample was gut tissue. The sequence came from a girl aged 5 to 17 with moderate ulcerative colitis. The rearrangement uses TRBV7-2 and TRBJ1-2; D perhaps matches TRBD1 (6 bases). The CDR3 region has the DNA TGTGCCAGCGGAGGGCGGGGGGCGAGTGGCTACACCTTC. It specifies CASGGRGASGYTF. The complete variable domain, with remaining parts taken from reference TRBV7-2 and TRBJ1-2, reads GAGVSQSPSNKVTEKGKDVELRCDPISGHTALYWYRQSLGQGLEFLIYFQGNSAPDKSGLPSDRFSAERTGGSVSTLTIQRTQQEDSAVYLCASGGRGASGYTFGSGTRLTVV.